The 17 T cell receptor beta chains in this list originate from one sample, sequenced in a study of shared clonotypes between healthy human individuals. Only in-frame clones appear in the TCRdb table, and some are missing; sequencing was by immunoSEQ multiplex PCR. The table shows some 2.4 million clones, with roughly 93% occurring only once. Sequenced input: naive CD4+ T cells from PBMCs. Subset given: CD45RA+ positively selected. The source of these receptors is a man aged 18-30 years in good health. Some clones in this sample may be carry-over from other donors' samples.

J is TRBJ2-2 and V is TRBV10-3, with a tentative D call TRBD1 (6 bases). Germline V gives CDR1 ENHRY, CDR2 SYGVKD. CDR3 length equals 14 residues. Trimming removed 6 bases from V and 5 bases from J, with 13 bases in between. CDR3 sequence (DNA): TGTGCCATCAGCGGGACCAGGGGAACCGGGGAGCTGTTTTTT. Protein: CAISGTRGTGELFF.

V and J are TRBV5-4 and TRBJ1-4; D is possibly TRBD1 (5 bases). With 1 base removed from V and 0 bases from J, the gap between germline ends came to 16 bases. This CDR3 spans 18 amino acids. Per the germline V gene, CDR1 is SGHNT and CDR2 is YYREEE (reference sequence). The CDR3 DNA follows: TGTGCCAGCAGCTTGACGGAGTTTTGGGGGGCAACTAATGAAAAACTGTTTTTT. This encodes CASSLTEFWGATNEKLFF.

The chain combines TRBV4-1 with TRBJ2-7; D may be TRBD1 (5 bases). The CDR3 is 13 residues long. The V gene's germline CDR1 is MGHRA and CDR2 YSYEKL. The germline V and J ends were trimmed by 3 bases and 4 bases, with 10 bases remaining between them. The CDR3 region has the DNA TGCGCCAGCAGCCAGCCAGGGAAGTACGAGCAGTACTTC. Translation gives CASSQPGKYEQYF.

This clone was counted a single time. V and J are TRBV30 and TRBJ2-1; 10 bases are shared with TRBD1. Germline V gene data show CDR1 as GTSNPN and CDR2 as SVGIG (reference sequence). The CDR3 extends over 14 amino acids. J gave up 14 bases and V 2 bases, and 12 bases lay outside the gene matches. CDR3 DNA sequence: TGTGCCTGGAGTCCCCCCCCCGGGACAGGGGCTAAGTTCTTC. Encoded protein: CAWSPPPGTGAKFF.

The V call is TRBV2, the J call TRBJ1-1; 8 bases map to TRBD1. The germline V gene has CDR1 SNHLY and CDR2 FYNNEI. This CDR3 comprises 14 residues. Trimming at V came to 7 bases and at J to 0 bases, leaving 4 bases not matched to a gene. The CDR3 DNA reads TGTGCCAGCACCAGACAGGGGCTGAACACTGAAGCTTTCTTT. Protein product: CASTRQGLNTEAFF.

In this sample, this clone turned up once. Other DNA sequences in this specimen translate into the identical CDR3. CDR3 nucleotide sequence: TGTGCCAGCAGTTTTGTAGCGGGAACCTACGAGCAGTACTTC. Its translation is CASSFVAGTYEQYF. This chain links TRBV28 with TRBJ2-7; 8 bases align to TRBD2. J lost 2 bases, V lost 3 bases, and 3 bases had no gene match. The CDR3 consists of 14 residues. The germline V gene encodes CDR1 MDHEN and CDR2 SYDVKM.

This clone was recorded only once. The chain links TRBV6-1 to TRBJ1-1; the D gene is possibly TRBD1 (6 bases). The V gene lost 4 bases and the J gene lost 1 base, with 19 bases spanning the gap. Germline V gives CDR1 MNHNS, CDR2 SASEGT. The CDR3 spans 17 residues. The CDR3 DNA reads as TGTGCCAGCAGTGGACGGGACCCTGGACAGAAGAACACTGAAGCTTTCTTT. It is translated as CASSGRDPGQKNTEAFF.

The chain couples TRBV28 to TRBJ1-2; D is possibly TRBD1 (5 bases). Germline-derived CDR1 and CDR2 are MDHEN and SYDVKM. The length of the CDR3 is 13 residues. The V end was cut by 7 bases, the J end by 5 bases, with 14 bases between. The CDR3 here is CASTLLDRYGYTF. The CDR3 coding sequence is TGTGCCAGCACCCTCCTCGACAGATATGGCTACACCTTC.

As to this clone: Other DNA sequences of this sample code for an identical CDR3. This chain connects TRBV9 to TRBJ2-1; 8 nucleotides match TRBD1. V shed 0 bases and J 0 bases; nucleotides not matched to a gene: 2. Germline CDR1 and CDR2: SGDLS and YYNGEE. This CDR3 is 16 amino acids long. The CDR3 here is CASSVADRGSYNEQFF. CDR3 DNA sequence: TGTGCCAGCAGCGTAGCTGACAGGGGCTCCTACAATGAGCAGTTCTTC.

The CDR3 DNA is TGTGCCAGCAGAAGTCCGGACCCCTATTCACCCCTCCACTTT. Translation: CASRSPDPYSPLHF. V and J are TRBV7-9 and TRBJ1-6; D unclear. Germline V lookup: CDR1 SEHNR, CDR2 FQNEAQ (reference sequence). The CDR3 sequence is 14 residues long. Deletions cut 6 bases from V and 8 bases from J, with 14 bases between.

V and J are TRBV5-1 and TRBJ2-7; D unresolved. There are 14 residues in the CDR3. From germline, CDR1 is SGHRS and CDR2 YFSETQ. The V and J ends lost 7 bases and 0 bases respectively, with 14 bases between them. CDR3 residues: CASYAGPSSYEQYF. The CDR3 DNA reads TGCGCCAGCTACGCCGGACCAAGCTCCTACGAGCAGTACTTC.

V gene TRBV9 combines with J gene TRBJ2-3, with 10 positions matching TRBD1. Germline CDR1 reads SGDLS; CDR2 reads YYNGEE. This CDR3 region has 17 residues. V gave up 4 bases and J gave up 4 bases; unmatched junction bases: 12. CDR3 region: CASSPRDRGILADTQYF. The DNA for the CDR3 is TGTGCCAGCAGCCCCAGGGACAGGGGAATTCTAGCAGATACGCAGTATTTT. Looking up the rest from reference TRBV9 and TRBJ2-3 gives the full variable domain: DSGVTQTPKHLITATGQRVTLRCSPRSGDLSVYWYQQSLDQGLQFLIQYYNGEERAKGNILERFSAQQFPDLHSELNLSSLELGDSALYFCASSPRDRGILADTQYFGPGTRLTVL.

This chain joins TRBV7-2 and TRBJ2-7; D is tentatively TRBD1 or TRBD2 (6 bases each). The germline V gene has CDR1 SGHTA and CDR2 FQGNSA. Trimming left V 5 bases short and J 0 bases short, with 20 bases between. The length of the CDR3 is 17 residues. The CDR3: CASSRALGGFSSYEQYF. The CDR3 DNA follows: TGTGCCAGCAGCCGCGCCCTGGGGGGCTTCTCCTCCTACGAGCAGTACTTC.

The V call is TRBV5-1, the J call TRBJ2-3, with 13 bases aligning to TRBD2. This CDR3 has 17 amino acids. CDR1 is SGHRS, CDR2 YFSETQ, per germline. The trim removed 4 bases at V and 6 bases at J, leaving 11 bases unmatched. CDR3 in amino acids: CASSPRPGLAGADTQYF. CDR3 nucleotides: TGCGCCAGCAGCCCCCGCCCCGGACTAGCGGGAGCCGATACGCAGTATTTT.

The V and J genes are TRBV27 and TRBJ1-5; 10 bases match TRBD1. The V gene's germline CDR1 is MNHEY and CDR2 SMNVEV (reference sequence). The length of the CDR3 is 18 residues. V was pared by 4 bases and J by 4 bases, with 13 bases of the junction left unmatched. Here the CDR3 DNA reads TGTGCCAGCAGTTACGTCTCCCCGACAGGGGGCGTGAATCAGCCCCAGCATTTT. Encoded protein: CASSYVSPTGGVNQPQHF.

The rearrangement uses TRBV10-2 and TRBJ2-1, with TRBD2 as a possible D gene (5 bases). V gave up 3 bases and J gave up 7 bases, with 19 bases separating them. The CDR3 is made up of 16 amino acids. The V gene's germline CDR1 is WSHSY and CDR2 SAAADI. CDR3 loop: CASSDRGSFGKNEQFF. As DNA, the CDR3 is TGCGCCAGCAGTGACCGGGGAAGCTTTGGTAAAAATGAGCAGTTCTTC.

The V call is TRBV27, the J call TRBJ2-3; weak D call: TRBD2 (5 bases). With 6 bases removed from V and 0 bases from J, the gap between germline ends came to 13 bases. The CDR3 consists of 15 residues. Looked up from germline, CDR1 is MNHEY and CDR2 is SMNVEV (reference sequence). CDR3 coding DNA: TGTGCCAGCAGAGCGGACGGTTATAGCACAGATACGCAGTATTTT. It translates to CASRADGYSTDTQYF.